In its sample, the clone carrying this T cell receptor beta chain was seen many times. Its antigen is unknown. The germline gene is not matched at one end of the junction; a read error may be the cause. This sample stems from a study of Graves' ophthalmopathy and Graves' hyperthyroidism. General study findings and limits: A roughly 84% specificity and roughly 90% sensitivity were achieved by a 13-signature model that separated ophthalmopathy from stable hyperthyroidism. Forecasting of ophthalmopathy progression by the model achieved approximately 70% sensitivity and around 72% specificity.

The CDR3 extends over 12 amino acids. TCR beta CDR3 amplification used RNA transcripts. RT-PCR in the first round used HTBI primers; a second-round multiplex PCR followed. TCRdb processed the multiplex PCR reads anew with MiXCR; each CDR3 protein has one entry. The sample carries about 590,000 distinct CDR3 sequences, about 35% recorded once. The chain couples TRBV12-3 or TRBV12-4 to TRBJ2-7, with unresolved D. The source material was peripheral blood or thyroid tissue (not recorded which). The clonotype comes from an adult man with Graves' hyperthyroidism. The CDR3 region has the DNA TGTGCCAGCAGCTTAGGGCGCGACGAGCAGTACTTC. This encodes CASSLGRDEQYF.